This TCR beta chain was sequenced for a study of blood T cells in healthy people across ages. A sample-barcoded 5' primer and a J-beta primer mix were used in a second PCR of roughly 7 to 11 cycles. TCRdb itself ran the 5' RACE reads through MiXCR, one entry per CDR3 protein. Of about a million distinct CDR3 sequences listed, approximately 38% are singletons. This clonotype was sampled from a man aged 18 to 35 in good health. Source material: blood.

The CDR3 sequence: CASSGIAGARKYF. Here the CDR3 DNA reads TGCGCCAGCAGCGGGATCGCGGGCGCTCGTAAGTACTTC. The V and J genes are TRBV4-1 and TRBJ2-7, with D possibly TRBD2 on 5 matching bases. The germline V gene has CDR1 MGHRA and CDR2 YSYEKL. The CDR3 has 13 residues. V was trimmed by 5 bases and J by 11 bases, leaving 19 bases between them.